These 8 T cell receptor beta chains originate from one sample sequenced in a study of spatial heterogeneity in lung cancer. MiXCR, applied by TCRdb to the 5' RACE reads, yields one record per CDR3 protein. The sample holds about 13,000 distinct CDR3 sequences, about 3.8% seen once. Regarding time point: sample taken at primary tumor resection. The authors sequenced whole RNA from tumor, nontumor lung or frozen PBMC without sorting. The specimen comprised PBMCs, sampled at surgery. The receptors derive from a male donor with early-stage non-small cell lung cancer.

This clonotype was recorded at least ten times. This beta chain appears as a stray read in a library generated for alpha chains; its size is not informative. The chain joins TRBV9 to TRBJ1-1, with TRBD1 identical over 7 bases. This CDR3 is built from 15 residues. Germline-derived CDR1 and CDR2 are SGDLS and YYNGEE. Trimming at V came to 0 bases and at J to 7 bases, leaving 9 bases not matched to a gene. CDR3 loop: CASSVGNRGEVEAFF. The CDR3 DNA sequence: TGTGCCAGCAGCGTAGGCAACAGGGGAGAGGTTGAAGCTTTCTTT.

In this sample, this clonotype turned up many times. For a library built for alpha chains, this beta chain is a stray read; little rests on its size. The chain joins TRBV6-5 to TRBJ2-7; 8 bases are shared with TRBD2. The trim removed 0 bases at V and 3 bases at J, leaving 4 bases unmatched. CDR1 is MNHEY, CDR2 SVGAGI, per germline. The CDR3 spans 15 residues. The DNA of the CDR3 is TGTGCCAGCAGTTACTCTGCGGGAGGACTCTACGAGCAGTACTTC. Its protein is CASSYSAGGLYEQYF.

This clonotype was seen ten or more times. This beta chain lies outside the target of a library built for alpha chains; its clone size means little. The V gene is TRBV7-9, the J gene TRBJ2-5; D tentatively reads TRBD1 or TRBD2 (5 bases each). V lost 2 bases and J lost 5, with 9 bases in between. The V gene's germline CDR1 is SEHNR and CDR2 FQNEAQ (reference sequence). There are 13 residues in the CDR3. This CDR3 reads CASSLSGRETQYF. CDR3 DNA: TGTGCCAGCAGCTTATCGGGGCGCGAGACCCAGTACTTC.

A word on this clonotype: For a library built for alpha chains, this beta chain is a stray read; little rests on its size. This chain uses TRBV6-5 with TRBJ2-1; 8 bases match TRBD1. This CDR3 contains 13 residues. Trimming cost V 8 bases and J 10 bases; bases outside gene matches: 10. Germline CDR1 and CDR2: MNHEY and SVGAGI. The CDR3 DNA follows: TGTGCCAGCCGGCAGCAGGGGGCTGCCGAGCAGTTCTTC. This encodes CASRQQGAAEQFF.

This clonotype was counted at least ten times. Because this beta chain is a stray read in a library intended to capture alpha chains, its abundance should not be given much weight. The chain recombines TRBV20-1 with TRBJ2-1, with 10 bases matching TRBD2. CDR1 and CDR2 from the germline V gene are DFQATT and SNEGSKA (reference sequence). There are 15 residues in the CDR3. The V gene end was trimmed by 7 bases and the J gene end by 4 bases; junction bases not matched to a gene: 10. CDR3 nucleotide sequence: TGCAGTGGTAGCGGAACTAGCGGGAAGTACAATGAGCAGTTCTTC. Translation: CSGSGTSGKYNEQFF.

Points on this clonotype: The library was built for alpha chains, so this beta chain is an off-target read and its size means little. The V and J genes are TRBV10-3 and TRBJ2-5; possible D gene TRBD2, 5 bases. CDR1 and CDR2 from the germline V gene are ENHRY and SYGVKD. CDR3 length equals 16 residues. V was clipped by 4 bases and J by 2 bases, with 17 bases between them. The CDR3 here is CAISVRESGFQETQYF. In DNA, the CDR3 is TGTGCCATCAGTGTAAGGGAGTCGGGATTTCAAGAGACCCAGTACTTC.

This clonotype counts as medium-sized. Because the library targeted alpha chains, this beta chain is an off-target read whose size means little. CDR3 nucleotides: TGTGCCAGCAGCTTAACAGCACAACTAGCCTACAATGAGCAGTTCTTC. Its translation is CASSLTAQLAYNEQFF. The J gene is TRBJ2-1, the V gene TRBV7-2, with D perhaps TRBD2 (5 bases). Germline V gene sequence: CDR1 SGHTA, CDR2 FQGNSA. V was clipped by 2 bases and J by 2 bases, with 13 bases between them. This CDR3 has 16 amino acids.

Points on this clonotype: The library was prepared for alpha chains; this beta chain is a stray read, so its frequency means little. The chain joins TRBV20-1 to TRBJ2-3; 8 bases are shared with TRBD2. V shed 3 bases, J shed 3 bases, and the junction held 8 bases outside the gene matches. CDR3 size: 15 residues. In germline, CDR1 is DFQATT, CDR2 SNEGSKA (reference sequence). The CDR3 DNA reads TGCAGTGCTAGCCTTACTAGCGGAGCTACAGATACGCAGTATTTT. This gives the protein CSASLTSGATDTQYF.